The 21 T cell receptor beta chains listed next were all sequenced from one sample in a study of blood T cell repertoires in COVID-19. This table comes from immunoSEQ multiplex PCR, and its TCRdb copy is limited to in-frame clones, with some not included. The sample includes about 80,000 clones, roughly 80% of them seen just once. Sequenced sample: peripheral blood. These TCRs come from a woman aged 70-85 years with acute or convalescent COVID-19.

The chain uses TRBV10-1 and TRBJ2-2, with no clear D. The CDR3 runs to 13 residues. V lost 4 bases, J lost 7 bases, and 10 bases lay in between. Germline CDR1 is WNHNN and CDR2 is SYGVQD (reference sequence). The CDR3 DNA follows: TGCGCCAGCAGTGTAAGGAGTCGCGGGGAGCTGTTTTTT. The encoded protein is CASSVRSRGELFF.

The J gene is TRBJ2-7, the V gene TRBV18; D not certain. Germline V lookup: CDR1 KGHSH, CDR2 LQKENI. The V and J ends lost 2 bases and 5 bases respectively, with 13 bases between them. CDR3 length: 14 amino acids. CDR3 sequence: CASSPGLGTHEQYF. The DNA of the CDR3 is TGTGCCAGCTCACCAGGGTTGGGCACCCACGAGCAGTACTTC. Filled out from reference TRBV18 and TRBJ2-7, the complete variable domain reads NAGVMQNPRHLVRRRGQEARLRCSPMKGHSHVYWYRQLPEEGLKFMVYLQKENIIDESGMPKERFSAEFPKEGPSILRIQQVVRGDSAAYFCASSPGLGTHEQYFGPGTRLTVT.

The chain uses TRBV24-1 and TRBJ2-1, with D possibly TRBD2 on 5 matching bases. This CDR3 has 15 residues. V was clipped by 4 bases and J by 3 bases, with 12 bases between them. Germline CDR1 is KGHDR and CDR2 is SFDVKD. The CDR3, as DNA: TGTGCCACCAGTGACCCCCGGCGGGTCTACAATGAGCAGTTCTTC. Translation: CATSDPRRVYNEQFF.

This chain connects TRBV3-1 (or the pseudogene TRBV3-2) to TRBJ1-1, with TRBD1 matching over 7 bases. The germline V gene has CDR1 LGHDT and CDR2 YNNKEL (reference sequence). J gave up 0 bases and V 8 bases, and 6 bases lay outside the gene matches. CDR3 size: 14 residues. The CDR3 region is CASGETGMNTEAFF. In DNA, the CDR3 is TGTGCCAGCGGCGAGACAGGGATGAACACTGAAGCTTTCTTT.

The J gene is TRBJ1-1, the V gene TRBV3-1 (or the pseudogene TRBV3-2), with D possibly TRBD1 on 5 matching bases. The CDR3 is made up of 13 amino acids. Germline-derived CDR1 and CDR2 are LGHDT and YNNKEL (reference sequence). The V end was cut by 1 base, the J end by 5 bases, with 8 bases between. The CDR3: CASSQVGGTEAFF. The CDR3 DNA is TGTGCCAGCAGCCAAGTGGGGGGAACTGAAGCTTTCTTT.

This chain joins TRBV5-1 and TRBJ2-3; a weak D match, TRBD2 (5 bases). The CDR3 has 13 residues. The ends were cut back, 7 bases at V and 1 base at J, with 10 bases in the middle. Germline V gene data show CDR1 as SGHRS and CDR2 as YFSETQ. The DNA for the CDR3 is TGCGCCAGCCGGGTGGGAGGCACAGATACGCAGTATTTT. It is translated as CASRVGGTDTQYF.

V and J are TRBV24-1 and TRBJ1-2; D might be TRBD1 (5 bases). V was clipped by 3 bases and J by 4 bases, with 8 bases between them. The CDR3 length is 13 residues. Looked up from germline, CDR1 is KGHDR and CDR2 is SFDVKD. The CDR3, as DNA: TGTGCCACCAGTGATGGGGGAGGCTATGGCTACACCTTC. Encoded protein: CATSDGGGYGYTF.

The V call is TRBV6-6, the J call TRBJ2-7; a possible D gene is TRBD1 (6 bases). Germline V CDR1 and CDR2: MNHNY, SVGAGI (reference sequence). The length of the CDR3 is 15 residues. Deletions cut 6 bases from V and 0 bases from J, with 15 bases between. For the CDR3, the DNA is TGTGCCAGCAGATCCACAGGGTGGGACTCCTACGAGCAGTACTTC. It codes for CASRSTGWDSYEQYF.

The rearrangement links TRBV10-1 to TRBJ1-5; possibly TRBD1 for D (5 bases). This CDR3 is built from 15 residues. The V gene's germline CDR1 is WNHNN and CDR2 SYGVQD (reference sequence). Between the trimmed V and J ends, which lost 3 bases and 4 bases, there was a span of 13 bases. The CDR3 loop is CASSDIQEGNQPQHF. The CDR3 DNA sequence: TGCGCCAGCAGTGATATACAGGAGGGAAATCAGCCCCAGCATTTT.

In this sample, this clone turned up once. The CDR3 loop is CASIGTAHGYTF. The CDR3 DNA reads TGTGCCAGCATCGGGACAGCACATGGCTACACCTTC. The rearrangement links TRBV2 to TRBJ1-2, with 7 bases lining up with TRBD1. The germline V gene has CDR1 SNHLY and CDR2 FYNNEI. The V and J ends lost 7 bases and 6 bases, in that order; junction bases with no gene match: 5. This CDR3 spans 12 amino acids.

V and J are TRBV7-2 and TRBJ2-2, with D possibly TRBD2 on 6 matching bases. Germline V gene lookup returns CDR1 SGHTA and CDR2 FQGNSA. This CDR3 has 15 residues. V dropped 0 bases and J dropped 3 bases, with 8 bases sitting between them. The CDR3 DNA is TGTGCCAGCAGCTTAGCGGGAGGATACACCGGGGAGCTGTTTTTT. It specifies CASSLAGGYTGELFF.

This CDR3 reads CASSPEWAGGPEAFF. The CDR3, as DNA: TGTGCCAGCAGTCCTGAGTGGGCAGGGGGCCCAGAAGCTTTCTTT. The chain joins TRBV27 to TRBJ1-1; 8 nucleotides line up with TRBD1. Looked up from germline, CDR1 is MNHEY and CDR2 is SMNVEV (reference sequence). The CDR3 spans 15 residues. The ends lost 5 bases at V and 8 bases at J; junction bases unmatched: 13.

The rearrangement joins TRBV29-1 to TRBJ1-1; possible D gene TRBD1, 5 bases. CDR1 is SQVTM, CDR2 ANQGSEA, per germline. The CDR3 is 13 residues long. Trimming shortened V by 6 bases and J by 4 bases, and 15 bases separated the two germline ends. CDR3 amino acids: CSVAWRRGTEAFF. The CDR3 region has the DNA TGCAGCGTCGCCTGGAGAAGGGGCACTGAAGCTTTCTTT.

The V call is TRBV5-8, the J call TRBJ2-3; no definite D call. Germline CDR1 reads SGHTS; CDR2 reads YDEGEE. The CDR3 covers 14 residues. V dropped 4 bases and J dropped 0 bases, with 9 bases sitting between them. The CDR3 DNA reads TGTGCCAGCAGCGAGTACTTTAGCACAGATACGCAGTATTTT. This gives the protein CASSEYFSTDTQYF.

On this clone: Different DNA sequences within this sample yield the same CDR3. V is TRBV5-1 and J is TRBJ2-3; no clear D. The CDR3 has 13 residues. Germline CDR1 SGHRS, CDR2 YFSETQ. V was cut by 5 bases and J by 0 bases, with 7 bases left in between. The CDR3 DNA reads TGCGCCAGCAGAGAGCCAAGCACAGATACGCAGTATTTT. Encoded protein: CASREPSTDTQYF.

This clone has a single count. V is TRBV19 and J is TRBJ1-1; perhaps TRBD1 as D (6 bases). V dropped 3 bases and J dropped 6 bases, with 26 bases sitting between them. This CDR3 contains 18 residues. The germline CDR1 and CDR2 sequences are LNHDA and SQIVND (reference sequence). CDR3 DNA sequence: TGTGCCAGTAGTATCGGCCCTGGGAGGGGGGCCTCGGGACCTGAAGCTTTCTTT. Its protein product is CASSIGPGRGASGPEAFF.

V is TRBV6-5 and J is TRBJ2-5; 7 positions match TRBD1. The ends lost 4 bases at V and 5 bases at J; junction bases unmatched: 7. In germline, CDR1 is MNHEY, CDR2 SVGAGI. The CDR3 sequence is 14 residues long. CDR3 sequence reads: CASSLGQPLETQYF. CDR3 coding DNA: TGTGCCAGCAGTTTGGGACAGCCTCTTGAGACCCAGTACTTC.

DNA for the CDR3: TGCGCCAGCAGCCGGGTCGGAGGGACTAGCGGAGCGAACTACGAGCAGTACTTC. Translating gives CASSRVGGTSGANYEQYF. V and J are TRBV5-1 and TRBJ2-7; 11 bases are a match to TRBD2. Germline V gene data show CDR1 as SGHRS and CDR2 as YFSETQ. Unmatched junction bases numbered 15, after V lost 4 bases and J lost 3 bases. The CDR3 consists of 18 residues.

About this clone itself: This CDR3 is also generated by other DNA sequences in the sample. This chain connects TRBV5-1 to TRBJ1-1; no clear D gene. The V gene's germline CDR1 is SGHRS and CDR2 YFSETQ. The CDR3 is 13 residues long. V gave up 5 bases and J gave up 0 bases, with 8 bases separating them. DNA of the CDR3: TGCGCCAGCAGTTTGAACATGAACACTGAAGCTTTCTTT. Its protein product is CASSLNMNTEAFF.

V and J are TRBV12-5 and TRBJ1-1, with 7 bases identical to TRBD1. The germline V gene encodes CDR1 LGHNT and CDR2 FRNRAP. This CDR3 has 16 amino acids. J lost 4 bases, V lost 6 bases, and 14 bases had no gene match. CDR3 in DNA: TGTGCTAGTGGCCAGAGGGGGCGACGGTATCGCACTGAAGCTTTCTTT. Encoded protein: CASGQRGRRYRTEAFF.

The CDR3 protein is CAISESGSATNEKLFF. The CDR3 coding sequence is TGTGCCATCAGTGAGTCAGGCAGCGCAACTAATGAAAAACTGTTTTTT. The chain recombines TRBV10-3 with TRBJ1-4; D is unclear. Trimming stripped 0 bases from V and 0 bases from J, with 8 bases between. The CDR3 spans 16 residues. CDR1 ENHRY and CDR2 SYGVKD come from the germline V gene.